These 29 T cell receptor beta chains were all obtained from the same sample, sequenced in a study of cytomegalovirus exposure and HLA in healthy donors. This PCR relied on a set of 60 Vbeta primers and 13 Jbeta primers. Using immunoSEQ multiplex PCR, the repertoire was profiled, and TCRdb retains in-frame clones only, with some absent. The repertoire holds fewer than 150,000 clones, around 80% seen once, with 1.2% in the top ten. The sequenced sample consisted of PBMCs. The receptors derive from a female donor in good health and CMV-seronegative.

This clone was picked up a small number of times. This sequence joins TRBV7-8 and TRBJ2-7; possible D gene TRBD1, 6 bases. The germline CDR1 and CDR2 sequences are SGHVS and FQNEAQ. The CDR3 covers 12 residues. Trimming stripped 1 base from V and 6 bases from J, with 7 bases between. DNA for the CDR3: TGTGCCAGCAGCTTAGGCAGGGGCGAGCAGTACTTC. This encodes CASSLGRGEQYF.

This clone showed up just a few times. V usage is TRBV5-4 and J usage is TRBJ1-3; D is perhaps TRBD1 (5 bases). The CDR3 is 13 amino acids. V was clipped by 7 bases and J by 2 bases, with 10 bases between them. Germline CDR1 and CDR2: SGHNT and YYREEE (reference sequence). The CDR3 spells CASYDSPGNTIYF. The DNA of the CDR3 is TGTGCCAGCTATGACAGCCCTGGAAACACCATATATTTT.

The CDR3 bases are TGTGCCAGCAGCGAGGGTGGGGGGAATAATGAAAAACTGTTTTTT. Translated: CASSEGGGNNEKLFF. V usage is TRBV9 and J usage is TRBJ1-4, with D perhaps TRBD1 (5 bases). Germline V CDR1 and CDR2: SGDLS, YYNGEE. V lost 3 bases and J lost 4, with 13 bases in between. The CDR3 is 15 residues long.

V and J are TRBV11-2 and TRBJ2-1, with 7 bases that match TRBD2. The CDR3 has 14 residues. Germline values: CDR1 SGHAT, CDR2 FQNNGV. The V segment lost 8 bases and the J segment 6 bases; nucleotides outside the gene matches: 10. CDR3 sequence (DNA): TGTGCCAGCGCCTGGGCTAGCGGAAGCAATGAGCAGTTCTTC. This encodes CASAWASGSNEQFF. The full variable domain, its missing parts supplied by reference TRBV11-2 and TRBJ2-1, is EAGVAQSPRYKIIEKRQSVAFWCNPISGHATLYWYQQILGQGPKLLIQFQNNGVVDDSQLPKDRFSAERLKGVDSTLKIQPAKLEDSAVYLCASAWASGSNEQFFGPGTRLTVL.

The chain links TRBV27 to TRBJ2-3; D gene ambiguous. There are 16 residues in the CDR3. Germline V gene lookup returns CDR1 MNHEY and CDR2 SMNVEV (reference sequence). V was shortened by 1 base and J by 1 base, with 12 bases between the two germline ends. The CDR3 protein is CASSLWSYGRTDTQYF. The CDR3 DNA reads as TGTGCCAGCAGTTTATGGAGCTATGGTCGCACAGATACGCAGTATTTT.

This chain links TRBV7-9 with TRBJ1-4; maybe TRBD1 (5 bases). Trimming stripped 5 bases from V and 8 bases from J, with 18 bases between. In germline, CDR1 is SEHNR, CDR2 FQNEAQ (reference sequence). CDR3 length: 15 amino acids. The CDR3 region is CASSNQGGVGEKLFF. The DNA of the CDR3 is TGTGCCAGCAGCAACCAGGGAGGAGTAGGAGAAAAACTGTTTTTT.

The chain links TRBV6-5 to TRBJ1-1; 9 bases agree with TRBD1. The CDR3 has 14 amino acids. Germline-derived CDR1 and CDR2 are MNHEY and SVGAGI. J lost 4 bases, V lost 6 bases, and 6 bases had no gene match. This CDR3 reads CASRTDRGGTEAFF. The CDR3 DNA reads as TGTGCCAGCAGGACGGACAGGGGAGGCACTGAAGCTTTCTTT.

In DNA, the CDR3 is TGTGCCAGCAGTGAGACAGGGTTCACTGAAGCTTTCTTT. Protein: CASSETGFTEAFF. The V and J genes are TRBV28 and TRBJ1-1, with 7 bases matching TRBD1. This CDR3 comprises 13 residues. Per the germline V gene, CDR1 is MDHEN and CDR2 is SYDVKM. V shed 5 bases and J 4 bases; nucleotides not matched to a gene: 4.

This chain connects TRBV27 to TRBJ2-3; 9 bases are a match to TRBD2. From germline, CDR1 is MNHEY and CDR2 SMNVEV (reference sequence). V lost 6 bases and J lost 8; bases outside the gene matches: 9. This CDR3 has 14 residues. CDR3 protein: CASRPGTSPSTQYF. CDR3 DNA sequence: TGTGCCAGCAGACCCGGGACTAGCCCAAGTACGCAGTATTTT.

This clone was observed a handful of times. V and J are TRBV5-1 and TRBJ1-1, with 8 bases identical to TRBD1. With 2 bases clipped from V and 7 bases from J, the junction kept 4 bases outside the gene matches. The CDR3 totals 13 residues. Germline CDR1 reads SGHRS; CDR2 reads YFSETQ. The CDR3 DNA is TGCGCCAGCAGCTTCACAGGGGGTAGTGAAGCTTTCTTT. Protein sequence: CASSFTGGSEAFF. The full variable domain, completed using reference TRBV5-1 and TRBJ1-1, is KAGVTQTPRYLIKTRGQQVTLSCSPISGHRSVSWYQQTPGQGLQFLFEYFSETQRNKGNFPGRFSGRQFSNSRSEMNVSTLELGDSALYLCASSFTGGSEAFFGQGTRLTVV.

The V and J genes are TRBV2 and TRBJ1-4, with TRBD1 as a possible D gene (6 bases). The germline V gene encodes CDR1 SNHLY and CDR2 FYNNEI. This CDR3 is 14 amino acids long. The V gene lost 5 bases and the J gene lost 1 base, with 8 bases spanning the gap. The CDR3 nucleotides read TGTGCCAGCAGTCTACAGGGAACTAATGAAAAACTGTTTTTT. Its protein is CASSLQGTNEKLFF.

The chain is built from TRBV5-1 and TRBJ1-1; D possibly corresponds to TRBD1 (5 bases). CDR1 SGHRS and CDR2 YFSETQ come from the germline V gene. CDR3 length: 15 amino acids. Trimming left V 4 bases short and J 6 bases short, with 19 bases between. DNA of the CDR3: TGCGCCAGCAGCCTCCGGACAACCACTGTCGCTGAAGCTTTCTTT. It translates to CASSLRTTTVAEAFF.

The gene calls are TRBV25-1 and TRBJ1-1, with 8 bases matching TRBD1. V shed 5 bases and J 5 bases; nucleotides not matched to a gene: 10. CDR1 MGHDK and CDR2 SYGVNS come from the germline V gene. This CDR3 is 15 amino acids long. The DNA of the CDR3 is TGTGCCAGCAGTCCCTGGACAGGGAGGCAAACTGAAGCTTTCTTT. This gives the protein CASSPWTGRQTEAFF.

CDR3 loop: CASSLAGETQYF. For the CDR3, the DNA is TGTGCCAGCAGCTTGGCAGGGGAGACCCAGTACTTC. The chain carries TRBV5-4 and TRBJ2-5; possibly TRBD1 for D (5 bases). The CDR3 consists of 12 residues. V dropped 0 bases and J dropped 5 bases, with 5 bases sitting between them. CDR1 and CDR2 from the germline V gene are SGHNT and YYREEE (reference sequence).

The CDR3 spells CASSSGLELYNEQFF. CDR3 nucleotide sequence: TGTGCCAGCAGCTCAGGACTAGAATTATACAATGAGCAGTTCTTC. This rearrangement joins TRBV5-4 to TRBJ2-1; TRBD2 matches at 7 bases. Germline assignment: CDR1 SGHNT and CDR2 YYREEE (reference sequence). This CDR3 contains 15 residues. The ends lost 3 bases at V and 4 bases at J; junction bases unmatched: 7.

This clone has only one observation. The CDR3 DNA is TGTGCCAGCTCACTAGAGGCGGCAGGGATCTATGGCTACACCTTC. It encodes CASSLEAAGIYGYTF. This rearrangement joins TRBV18 to TRBJ1-2; possible D gene TRBD1, 5 bases. The germline V gene encodes CDR1 KGHSH and CDR2 LQKENI. The length of the CDR3 is 15 residues. Trimming pared 4 bases from V and 4 bases from J, leaving 16 bases between.

The table lists this clone with a count of one. This chain links TRBV11-2 with TRBJ2-1, with D perhaps matching TRBD1 (5 bases). Germline assignment: CDR1 SGHAT and CDR2 FQNNGV. CDR3 length: 16 residues. The V end was cut by 5 bases, the J end by 5 bases, with 19 bases between. In nucleotides, the CDR3 is TGTGCCAGCAGCGATAGTAGGGGTAGGGTCGACAATGAGCAGTTCTTC. The encoded protein is CASSDSRGRVDNEQFF.

This clone appeared a few times. V gene TRBV6-1 combines with J gene TRBJ2-2, with TRBD2 matching over 7 bases. This CDR3 region has 15 residues. Germline CDR1 reads MNHNS; CDR2 reads SASEGT. J was trimmed by 5 bases and V by 4 bases; bases with no gene match: 7. The CDR3 loop is CASSVGLSGTGELFF. Here the CDR3 DNA reads TGTGCCAGCAGTGTGGGACTATCGGGGACCGGGGAGCTGTTTTTT.

V is TRBV7-9 and J is TRBJ2-7, with D hard to call. The CDR3 contains 11 residues. Trimming left V 7 bases short and J 6 bases short, with 10 bases between. Looked up from germline, CDR1 is SEHNR and CDR2 is FQNEAQ (reference sequence). The DNA of the CDR3 is TGTGCCAGCACTCCCTCGTCCGAGCAGTACTTC. Translated, it gives CASTPSSEQYF.

The rearrangement links TRBV10-3 to TRBJ2-5; 8 bases are a match to TRBD1. Germline V gives CDR1 ENHRY, CDR2 SYGVKD. Germline trimming cut 3 bases from V and 5 bases from J; bases unmatched to any gene: 2. The CDR3 runs 13 residues. CDR3 DNA: TGTGCCATCAGTGACAGGGGGCGGGAGACCCAGTACTTC. This codes for CAISDRGRETQYF.

The J gene is TRBJ2-2, the V gene TRBV5-1; TRBD2 matches at 7 bases. Trimming cost V 0 bases and J 0 bases; bases outside gene matches: 5. This CDR3 is built from 17 residues. Germline CDR1 and CDR2: SGHRS and YFSETQ. CDR3 coding DNA: TGCGCCAGCAGCTTGGGATTAGCGGGTTCGAACACCGGGGAGCTGTTTTTT. As protein: CASSLGLAGSNTGELFF.

The chain carries TRBV2 and TRBJ2-1, with 11 bases identical to TRBD2. There are 15 residues in the CDR3. Trimming at V came to 6 bases and at J to 8 bases, leaving 9 bases not matched to a gene. Per germline, CDR1 SNHLY and CDR2 FYNNEI. CDR3 protein: CASRPTSGSTHEQFF. CDR3 sequence (DNA): TGTGCCAGCAGGCCTACTAGCGGGAGTACCCATGAGCAGTTCTTC.

This clone showed up just a few times. CDR3 residues: CASSLSRNLGGRLYF. CDR3 DNA: TGTGCCAGCAGTTTAAGTCGGAACCTGGGAGGGAGGCTGTACTTC. The V gene is TRBV28, the J gene TRBJ2-7, with 7 bases identical to TRBD2. Germline CDR1 reads MDHEN; CDR2 reads SYDVKM. V shed 2 bases and J 12 bases; nucleotides not matched to a gene: 16. CDR3 length equals 15 residues. Full variable domain (rest looked up from reference TRBV28 and TRBJ2-7): DVKVTQSSRYLVKRTGEKVFLECVQDMDHENMFWYRQDPGLGLRLIYFSYDVKMKEKGDIPEGYSVSREKKERFSLILESASTNQTSMYLCASSLSRNLGGRLYFGPGTRLTVT.

This chain connects TRBV7-9 to TRBJ1-5, with D uncertain. Germline assignment: CDR1 SEHNR and CDR2 FQNEAQ (reference sequence). Trimming cost V 1 base and J 4 bases, with 5 bases left between them. This CDR3 is 13 amino acids long. CDR3 bases: TGTGCCAGCAGCTTAGGCAGAAATCAGCCCCAGCATTTT. Its translation is CASSLGRNQPQHF.

As for this clone: The junction departs from the called germline gene at one end, perhaps through a read error. This chain uses TRBV6-5 with TRBJ1-1; TRBD1 matches at 7 bases. CDR1 is MNHEY, CDR2 SVGAGI, per germline. This CDR3 comprises 15 residues. For the CDR3, the DNA is TGTGCCAGCAGTTACGAGGGGGCGGTAAACACTGAAGTTTTCTTT. Its translation is CASSYEGAVNTEVFF.

Only one count was recorded for this clone. The rearrangement uses TRBV7-2 and TRBJ1-1; D call uncertain. The V gene lost 4 bases and the J gene lost 8 bases, with 14 bases spanning the gap. Germline assignment: CDR1 SGHTA and CDR2 FQGNSA. The CDR3 has 13 amino acids. The CDR3 here is CASSSLDGGEAFF. CDR3 coding DNA: TGTGCCAGCAGCTCCCTAGATGGAGGAGAAGCTTTCTTT.

This clone was counted once. The V gene is TRBV2, the J gene TRBJ2-1; a possible D gene is TRBD1 (6 bases). The CDR3 loop spans 14 amino acids. CDR1 is SNHLY and CDR2 is FYNNEI in the germline V gene. Trimming pared 4 bases from V and 8 bases from J, leaving 15 bases between. CDR3 DNA: TGTGCCAGCAGTGTCTCGACAGGTGGGGATGAGCAGTTCTTC. Translation gives CASSVSTGGDEQFF.

This clone was counted a single time. This chain uses TRBV5-6 with TRBJ1-1, with 8 positions matching TRBD1. This CDR3 is built from 19 residues. Germline V gene data show CDR1 as SGHDT and CDR2 as YYEEEE. Trimming took 4 bases from V and 4 from J; bases not matched to a gene: 21. DNA of the CDR3: TGTGCCAGCAGCGAGACAGGGGCGATAAAATATAATAGGGGCACTGAAGCTTTCTTT. Amino acids: CASSETGAIKYNRGTEAFF.

The chain links TRBV28 to TRBJ2-1, with no clear D. The CDR3 sequence is 13 residues long. Germline V gene lookup returns CDR1 MDHEN and CDR2 SYDVKM. Trimming cost V 8 bases and J 8 bases, with 16 bases left between them. This CDR3 reads CASSFSLGDEQFF. Written as DNA, the CDR3 is TGTGCCAGCTCCTTCTCCCTCGGAGATGAGCAGTTCTTC.